This record looks at one T cell receptor (beta chain) sequence and its context. No antigen is known for it. A much larger clone differs from this one at a single base, so this may be a read error. Amplification of TCR beta CDR3 regions used RNA transcripts. Amplification began with first-round RT-PCR using HTBI primers, then second-round multiplex PCR was performed. Each CDR3 protein is one row after TCRdb ran MiXCR on the multiplex PCR reads. The sample lists 500,000 to 800,000 distinct CDR3 sequences, about two fifths seen once, with under 3.5% in the top ten. Germline-derived CDR1 and CDR2 are ENHRY and SYGVKD. This CDR3 is 13 amino acids long. Trimming cost V 10 bases and J 1 base; bases outside gene matches: 7. The sample originates from a study of Graves' ophthalmopathy and Graves' hyperthyroidism. Across the study: There was a collection of peripheral blood at initial diagnosis, before any treatment.

Broader study findings: In separating ophthalmopathy from stable hyperthyroidism, a 13-signature model achieved 87.88% sensitivity and approximately 81% specificity.

All donors with ophthalmopathy were recorded as having moderate-to-severe activity, CAS ≥3, NOSPECS ≥4 and a duration under 3 months. Reliance was placed on clinical symptoms, serum thyroxine, TRAb, thyroid ultrasound and orbital computed tomography for diagnosis. The receptor was derived from an adult man with Graves' ophthalmopathy. The sequencing input was peripheral blood. The J gene is TRBJ2-7, the V gene TRBV10-3; 7 bases are shared with TRBD2. CDR3 DNA: TGTGCCACCTCAATCGGGAGGTCCTACGAGCAGTACTTC. It is translated as CATSIGRSYEQYF.